These 5 T cell receptor beta chains originate from one sample sequenced in a study of technical replicates of blood from a handful of donors. Only in-frame clones appear in the TCRdb table, and some are missing; sequencing was by immunoSEQ multiplex PCR. The sample has over 50,000 clones; approximately 94% are singletons. Material for sequencing was T cells isolated from PBMCs. These receptors all stem from a human donor in good health.

V and J are TRBV7-9 and TRBJ2-7; 9 bases are shared with TRBD1. Germline trimming cut 8 bases from V and 2 bases from J; bases unmatched to any gene: 7. The CDR3 totals 14 residues. From germline, CDR1 is SEHNR and CDR2 FQNEAQ (reference sequence). CDR3 nucleotides: TGTGCCAGCTTAGGGGGACAGGGTACCTACGAGCAGTACTTC. Translating gives CASLGGQGTYEQYF.

This chain uses TRBV15 with TRBJ2-3; D is unclear. CDR1 and CDR2 (germline): LNHNV, YYDKDF (reference sequence). V was shortened by 4 bases and J by 2 bases, with 10 bases between the two germline ends. CDR3 size: 14 residues. CDR3 DNA: TGTGCCACCAGCATAGGCCAGGCCACAGATACGCAGTATTTT. Residues: CATSIGQATDTQYF.

This chain uses TRBV11-3 with TRBJ1-1; 9 nucleotides match TRBD1. The length of the CDR3 is 16 residues. Trimming removed 1 base from V and 5 bases from J; junction bases left unmatched: 8. Germline lookup yields CDR1 SGHNT and CDR2 YENEEA. CDR3 in amino acids: CASSLARDRVMTEAFF. In nucleotides, the CDR3 is TGTGCCAGCAGCTTAGCGAGGGACAGGGTTATGACTGAAGCTTTCTTT.

This sequence joins TRBV7-9 and TRBJ2-7; D possibly corresponds to TRBD1 (6 bases). V lost 0 bases and J 2 bases, leaving 8 bases between the germline ends. The length of the CDR3 is 14 residues. Germline-derived CDR1 and CDR2 are SEHNR and FQNEAQ (reference sequence). DNA of the CDR3: TGTGCCAGCAGCTTAGCCGGACAGACCTACGAGCAGTACTTC. It specifies CASSLAGQTYEQYF. Full variable domain (rest looked up from reference TRBV7-9 and TRBJ2-7): DTGVSQNPRHKITKRGQNVTFRCDPISEHNRLYWYRQTLGQGPEFLTYFQNEAQLEKSRLLSDRFSAERPKGSFSTLEIQRTEQGDSAMYLCASSLAGQTYEQYFGPGTRLTVT.

The chain has TRBV6-5 and TRBJ2-1, with TRBD2 matching 7 bases. Trimming took 2 bases from V and 12 from J; bases not matched to a gene: 7. The CDR3 runs to 13 residues. Germline values: CDR1 MNHEY, CDR2 SVGAGI. CDR3 nucleotides: TGTGCCAGCAGTTACGACTACTTAGCGGGGCAGTTCTTC. This sequence encodes CASSYDYLAGQFF.